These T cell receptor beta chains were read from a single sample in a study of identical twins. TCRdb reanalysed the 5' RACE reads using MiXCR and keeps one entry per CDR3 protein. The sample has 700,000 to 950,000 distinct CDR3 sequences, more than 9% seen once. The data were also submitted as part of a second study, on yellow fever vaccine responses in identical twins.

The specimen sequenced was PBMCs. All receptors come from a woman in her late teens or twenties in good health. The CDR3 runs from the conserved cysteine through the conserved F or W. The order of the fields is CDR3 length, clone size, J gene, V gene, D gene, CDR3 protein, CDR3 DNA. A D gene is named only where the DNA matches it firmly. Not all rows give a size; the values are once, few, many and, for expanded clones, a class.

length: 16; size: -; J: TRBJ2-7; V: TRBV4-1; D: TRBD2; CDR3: CASSQPLAGGPREQYF; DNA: TGCGCCAGCAGCCAACCGCTAGCGGGAGGGCCGAGGGAGCAGTACTTC
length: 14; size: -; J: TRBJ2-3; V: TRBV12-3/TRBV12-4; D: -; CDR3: CASSFRAGTDTQYF; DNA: TGTGCCAGCAGTTTTAGAGCGGGCACAGATACGCAGTATTTT
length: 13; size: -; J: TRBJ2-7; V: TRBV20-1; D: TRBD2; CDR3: CSAEAGGTYEQYF; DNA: TGCAGTGCTGAAGCCGGGGGGACCTACGAGCAGTACTTC
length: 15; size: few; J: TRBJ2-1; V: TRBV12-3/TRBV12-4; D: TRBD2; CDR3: CASSLGLAPHNEQFF; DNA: TGTGCCAGCAGTCTGGGACTAGCCCCCCACAATGAGCAGTTCTTC
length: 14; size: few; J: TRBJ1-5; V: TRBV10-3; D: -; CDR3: CAISTGILNQPQHF; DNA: TGTGCCATCAGTACAGGGATACTCAATCAGCCCCAGCATTTT
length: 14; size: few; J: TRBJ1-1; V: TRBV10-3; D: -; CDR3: CAISDGQSIPEAFF; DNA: TGTGCCATCAGTGATGGACAGTCGATCCCTGAAGCTTTCTTT
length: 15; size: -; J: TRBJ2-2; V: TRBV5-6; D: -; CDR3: CASSLGRDDTGELFF; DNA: TGTGCCAGCAGCTTGGGACGGGACGACACCGGGGAGCTGTTTTTT
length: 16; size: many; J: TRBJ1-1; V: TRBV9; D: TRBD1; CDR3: CASSVEGSGGWSEAFF; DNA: TGTGCCAGCAGCGTAGAAGGGTCAGGGGGCTGGAGTGAAGCTTTCTTT
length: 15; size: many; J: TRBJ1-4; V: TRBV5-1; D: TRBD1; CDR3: CASSLTGGTNEKLFF; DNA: TGCGCCAGCAGCCTGACAGGGGGGACTAATGAAAAACTGTTTTTT
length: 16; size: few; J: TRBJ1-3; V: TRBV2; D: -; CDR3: CASSEVEVLSGNTIYF; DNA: TGTGCCAGCAGTGAAGTTGAGGTTCTCTCTGGAAACACCATATATTTT